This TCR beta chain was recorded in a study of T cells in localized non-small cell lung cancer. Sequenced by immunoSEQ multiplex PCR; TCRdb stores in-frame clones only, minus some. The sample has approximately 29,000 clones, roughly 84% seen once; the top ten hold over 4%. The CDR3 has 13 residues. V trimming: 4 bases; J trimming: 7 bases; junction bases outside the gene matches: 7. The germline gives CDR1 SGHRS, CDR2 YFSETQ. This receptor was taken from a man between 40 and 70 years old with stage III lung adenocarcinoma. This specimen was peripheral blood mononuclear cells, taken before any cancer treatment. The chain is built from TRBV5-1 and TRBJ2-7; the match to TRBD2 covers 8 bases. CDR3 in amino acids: CASSPGLADEQYF. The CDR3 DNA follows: TGCGCCAGCAGCCCTGGACTAGCTGATGAGCAGTACTTC.